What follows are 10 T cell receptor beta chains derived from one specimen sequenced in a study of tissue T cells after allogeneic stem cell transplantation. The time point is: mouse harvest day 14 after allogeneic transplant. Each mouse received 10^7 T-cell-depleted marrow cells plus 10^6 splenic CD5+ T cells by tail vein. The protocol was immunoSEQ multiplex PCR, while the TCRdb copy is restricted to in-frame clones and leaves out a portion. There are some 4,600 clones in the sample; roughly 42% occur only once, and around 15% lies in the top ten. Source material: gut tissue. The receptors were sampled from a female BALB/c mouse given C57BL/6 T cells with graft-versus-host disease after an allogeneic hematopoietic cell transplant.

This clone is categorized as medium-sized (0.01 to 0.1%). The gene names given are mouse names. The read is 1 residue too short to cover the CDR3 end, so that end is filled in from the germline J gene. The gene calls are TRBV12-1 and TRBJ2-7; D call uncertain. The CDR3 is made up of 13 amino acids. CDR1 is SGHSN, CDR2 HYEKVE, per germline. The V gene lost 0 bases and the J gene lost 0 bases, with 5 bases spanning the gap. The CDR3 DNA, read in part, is TGTGCCAGCTCTCTCTGGGTCTCCTATGAACAGTAC. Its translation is CASSLWVSYEQY. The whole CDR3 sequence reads CASSLWVSYEQYF.

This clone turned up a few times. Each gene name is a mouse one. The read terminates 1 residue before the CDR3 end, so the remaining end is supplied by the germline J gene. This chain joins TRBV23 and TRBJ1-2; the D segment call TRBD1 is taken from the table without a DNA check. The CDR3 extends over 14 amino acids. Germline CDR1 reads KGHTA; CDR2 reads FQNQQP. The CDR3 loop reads CSSSQSSANSDYTF. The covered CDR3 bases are TGCTCCAGCAGTCAGAGCAGTGCAAACTCCGACTACACC.

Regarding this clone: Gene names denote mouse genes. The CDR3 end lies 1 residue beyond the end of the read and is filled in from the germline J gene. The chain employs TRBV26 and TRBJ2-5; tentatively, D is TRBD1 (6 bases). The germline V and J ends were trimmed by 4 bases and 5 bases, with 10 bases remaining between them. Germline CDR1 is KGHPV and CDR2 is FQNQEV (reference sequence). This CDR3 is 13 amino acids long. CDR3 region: CASSPQGRDTQYF. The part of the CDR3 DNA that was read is TGTGCCAGCAGTCCGCAGGGGAGAGACACCCAGTAC.

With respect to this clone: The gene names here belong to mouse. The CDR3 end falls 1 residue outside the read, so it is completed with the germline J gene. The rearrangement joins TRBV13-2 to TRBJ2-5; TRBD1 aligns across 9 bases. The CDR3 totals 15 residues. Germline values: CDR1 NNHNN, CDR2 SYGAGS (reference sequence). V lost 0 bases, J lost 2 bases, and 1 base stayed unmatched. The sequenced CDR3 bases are TGTGCCAGCGGTGATGGACAGGGGGGCCAAGACACCCAGTAC. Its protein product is CASGDGQGGQDTQY. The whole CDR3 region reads CASGDGQGGQDTQYF.

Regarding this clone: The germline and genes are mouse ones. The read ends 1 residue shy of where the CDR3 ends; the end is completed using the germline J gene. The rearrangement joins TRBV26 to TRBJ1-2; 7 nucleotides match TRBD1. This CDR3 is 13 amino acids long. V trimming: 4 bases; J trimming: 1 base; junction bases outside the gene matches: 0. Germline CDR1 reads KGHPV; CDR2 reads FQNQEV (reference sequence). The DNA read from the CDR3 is TGTGCCAGCAGTCGGGACAGAAACTCCGACTACACC. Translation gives CASSRDRNSDYT. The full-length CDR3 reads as CASSRDRNSDYTF.

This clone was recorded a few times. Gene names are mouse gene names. The CDR3 region is CGARDWGANYEQYF. CDR3 DNA (partial): TGTGGTGCTAGGGACTGGGGGGCGAACTATGAACAGTAC. V and J are TRBV20 and TRBJ2-7; TRBD2 matches 8 bases. From the germline J gene comes the end of the CDR3, since the read stops 1 residue before it. Germline V gene lookup returns CDR1 GFQATS and CDR2 STVNSAI. Germline trimming cut 0 bases from V and 3 bases from J; bases unmatched to any gene: 4. The CDR3 has 14 amino acids.

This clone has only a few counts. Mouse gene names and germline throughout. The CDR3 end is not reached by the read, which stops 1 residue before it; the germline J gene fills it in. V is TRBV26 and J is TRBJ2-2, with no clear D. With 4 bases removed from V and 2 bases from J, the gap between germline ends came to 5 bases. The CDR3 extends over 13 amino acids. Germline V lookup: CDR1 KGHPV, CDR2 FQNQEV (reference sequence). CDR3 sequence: CASSPRNTGQLYF. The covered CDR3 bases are TGTGCCAGCAGTCCCCGGAACACCGGGCAGCTCTAC.

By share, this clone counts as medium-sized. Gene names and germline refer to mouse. CDR3 sequence: CASSPRGNSGNTLYF. The covered CDR3 bases are TGTGCCAGCTCCCCGCGGGGGAATTCTGGAAATACGCTCTAT. This sequence joins TRBV12-1 and TRBJ1-3; TRBD1 is a possible D gene (5 bases). The missing CDR3 end, 1 residue past where the read stops, is filled in from the germline J gene. Between the trimmed V and J ends, which lost 4 bases and 0 bases, there was a span of 12 bases. The CDR3 spans 15 residues. Germline V lookup: CDR1 SGHSN, CDR2 HYEKVE. The complete variable domain, with remaining parts taken from reference TRBV12-1 and TRBJ1-3, reads DSGVVQSPRHIIKEKGGRSVLTCIPISGHSNVVWYQQTLGKELKFLIQHYEKVERDKGFLPSRFSVQQFDDYHSEMNMSALELEDSAMYFCASSPRGNSGNTLYFGEGSRLIVV.

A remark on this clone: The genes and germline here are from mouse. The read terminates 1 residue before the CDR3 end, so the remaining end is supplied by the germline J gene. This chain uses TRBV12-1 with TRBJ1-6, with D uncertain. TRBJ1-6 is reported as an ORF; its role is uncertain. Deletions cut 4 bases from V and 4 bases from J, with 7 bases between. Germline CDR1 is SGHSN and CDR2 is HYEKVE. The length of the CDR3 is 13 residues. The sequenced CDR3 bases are TGTGCCAGCTCCCCGGGGTATAATTCGCCCCTCTAC. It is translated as CASSPGYNSPLY. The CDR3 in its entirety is CASSPGYNSPLYF.

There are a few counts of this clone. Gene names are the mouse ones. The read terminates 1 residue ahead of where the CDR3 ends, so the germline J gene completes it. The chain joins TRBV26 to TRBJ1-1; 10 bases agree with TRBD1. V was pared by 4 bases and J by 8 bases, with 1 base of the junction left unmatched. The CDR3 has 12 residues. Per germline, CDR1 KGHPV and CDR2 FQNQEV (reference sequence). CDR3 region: CASSQGQGEVFF. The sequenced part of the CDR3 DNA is TGTGCCAGCAGTCAGGGACAGGGGGAAGTCTTC.